Following are 25 T cell receptor beta chains from one sample sequenced in a study of cytomegalovirus exposure and HLA in healthy donors. Use of 60 Vbeta and 13 Jbeta primers characterized the PCR. Profiling relied on immunoSEQ multiplex PCR, and the TCRdb table lists in-frame clones only, not all of them. The sample includes about 83,000 clones, 78% of them seen just once. Source material: PBMCs. These TCRs come from a man between 18 and 35 years old in good health and CMV-seropositive.

This sequence joins TRBV9 and TRBJ1-5, with a possible D match to TRBD1 (5 bases). CDR3 length: 14 amino acids. Germline CDR1 reads SGDLS; CDR2 reads YYNGEE. Trimming took 4 bases from V and 3 from J, leaving 11 bases between them. As DNA, the CDR3 is TGTGCCAGCAGCTCCGGACACCCCAATCAGCCCCAGCATTTT. Translated: CASSSGHPNQPQHF.

DNA of the CDR3: TGTGCCAGCAGCCCCTTAAGGAGACCCAGATACGAGCAGTACTTC. Protein sequence: CASSPLRRPRYEQYF. V usage is TRBV7-9 and J usage is TRBJ2-7, with no clear D. Per the germline V gene, CDR1 is SEHNR and CDR2 is FQNEAQ (reference sequence). The CDR3 consists of 15 residues. V lost 5 bases, J lost 4 bases, and 18 bases lay in between.

The genes are TRBV29-1 and TRBJ2-7; possibly TRBD2 for D (5 bases). Germline CDR1 reads SQVTM; CDR2 reads ANQGSEA. This CDR3 comprises 11 residues. The germline V and J ends were trimmed by 6 bases and 9 bases, with 15 bases remaining between them. The CDR3 is CSVLVGGGQYF. The CDR3, as DNA: TGCAGCGTCTTAGTAGGAGGCGGGCAGTACTTC.

This sequence joins TRBV5-1 and TRBJ1-2; D is uncertain. V lost 4 bases to trimming and J lost 3 bases, with 16 bases between them. This CDR3 is built from 15 residues. Germline V gene data show CDR1 as SGHRS and CDR2 as YFSETQ. The CDR3 bases are TGCGCCAGCAGCCCTGACGGAGACTCCTACTATGGCTACACCTTC. This encodes CASSPDGDSYYGYTF.

The gene calls are TRBV5-4 and TRBJ2-1; 8 positions agree with TRBD2. In germline, CDR1 is SGHNT, CDR2 YYREEE (reference sequence). CDR3 length: 16 residues. Trimming at V came to 3 bases and at J to 0 bases, leaving 5 bases not matched to a gene. CDR3 sequence: CASSSLAVTSYNEQFF. The CDR3 DNA follows: TGTGCCAGCAGCTCACTAGCGGTAACCTCCTACAATGAGCAGTTCTTC.

This chain links TRBV18 with TRBJ1-2, with D possibly matching TRBD1 (6 bases). This CDR3 contains 13 residues. V was cut by 2 bases and J by 2 bases, with 6 bases left in between. Germline lookup yields CDR1 KGHSH and CDR2 LQKENI. The CDR3 here is CASSPRGNYGYTF. Written as DNA, the CDR3 is TGTGCCAGCTCACCAAGGGGGAACTATGGCTACACCTTC. Full variable domain (remainder filled in from reference TRBV18 and TRBJ1-2): NAGVMQNPRHLVRRRGQEARLRCSPMKGHSHVYWYRQLPEEGLKFMVYLQKENIIDESGMPKERFSAEFPKEGPSILRIQQVVRGDSAAYFCASSPRGNYGYTFGSGTRLTVV.

This chain connects TRBV9 to TRBJ2-2; 8 bases are shared with TRBD2. J was trimmed by 4 bases and V by 1 base; bases with no gene match: 3. The CDR3 contains 15 residues. CDR1 is SGDLS and CDR2 is YYNGEE in the germline V gene. CDR3 nucleotide sequence: TGTGCCAGCAGCGTAAGCGGGAGTCTCACCGGGGAGCTGTTTTTT. Its translation: CASSVSGSLTGELFF.

This rearrangement joins TRBV5-1 to TRBJ2-2, with 11 positions matching TRBD2. Per germline, CDR1 SGHRS and CDR2 YFSETQ. With 3 bases clipped from V and 4 bases from J, the junction kept 8 bases outside the gene matches. The CDR3 covers 17 residues. CDR3 nucleotide sequence: TGCGCCAGCAGCTCCCCAACTAGCGGGAGTCTCACCGGGGAGCTGTTTTTT. Translation gives CASSSPTSGSLTGELFF. Complete variable domain (other parts from reference TRBV5-1 and TRBJ2-2): KAGVTQTPRYLIKTRGQQVTLSCSPISGHRSVSWYQQTPGQGLQFLFEYFSETQRNKGNFPGRFSGRQFSNSRSEMNVSTLELGDSALYLCASSSPTSGSLTGELFFGEGSRLTVL.

The chain recombines TRBV6-5 with TRBJ2-7; 8 positions match TRBD2. Germline V gene sequence: CDR1 MNHEY, CDR2 SVGAGI. The CDR3 runs 14 residues. V gave up 6 bases and J gave up 3 bases; unmatched junction bases: 7. The CDR3 DNA follows: TGTGCCAGCAGCCCCCAGAGCGGGAGCTACGAGCAGTACTTC. Translated, it gives CASSPQSGSYEQYF.

The chain uses TRBV15 and TRBJ2-5, with TRBD1 matching 8 bases. Losses at the gene ends were 2 bases for V and 5 bases for J; bases not matched to a gene: 7. From germline, CDR1 is LNHNV and CDR2 YYDKDF (reference sequence). This CDR3 is built from 15 residues. The CDR3 sequence is CATSRKTGVWETQYF. CDR3 sequence (DNA): TGTGCCACCAGCAGAAAGACAGGGGTTTGGGAGACCCAGTACTTC.

V is TRBV5-1 and J is TRBJ2-1, with 7 bases aligning to TRBD2. The CDR3 runs to 16 residues. Germline lookup yields CDR1 SGHRS and CDR2 YFSETQ. The V gene end was trimmed by 0 bases and the J gene end by 3 bases; junction bases not matched to a gene: 6. The CDR3 region is CASSLGAGPHYNEQFF. The DNA of the CDR3 is TGCGCCAGCAGCTTGGGAGCGGGACCCCACTACAATGAGCAGTTCTTC.

This clone appeared once. The chain links TRBV6-1 to TRBJ1-5; a possible D gene is TRBD1 (5 bases). The V end was cut by 3 bases, the J end by 0 bases, with 9 bases between. Germline loops: CDR1 MNHNS, CDR2 SASEGT. The CDR3 has 15 residues. In DNA, the CDR3 is TGTGCCAGCAGTGAGACAGAAAATAGCAATCAGCCCCAGCATTTT. As protein: CASSETENSNQPQHF.

The chain combines TRBV27 with TRBJ1-5; no clear D gene. Germline V gives CDR1 MNHEY, CDR2 SMNVEV (reference sequence). The CDR3 runs 13 residues. Trimming left V 9 bases short and J 7 bases short, with 16 bases between. The CDR3 loop is CASSKTQNQPQHF. The CDR3 region has the DNA TGTGCCAGTAGTAAGACACAAAACCAGCCCCAGCATTTT.

The rearrangement uses TRBV29-1 and TRBJ2-3; the D gene is possibly TRBD1 (6 bases). The CDR3 is made up of 16 amino acids. The germline V gene encodes CDR1 SQVTM and CDR2 ANQGSEA. Trimming stripped 6 bases from V and 4 bases from J, with 23 bases between. CDR3 residues: CSVVEGFSGAADTQYF. CDR3 in DNA: TGCAGCGTGGTTGAAGGTTTTTCAGGGGCGGCAGATACGCAGTATTTT.

V and J are TRBV29-1 and TRBJ1-5; D unresolved. Germline CDR1 reads SQVTM; CDR2 reads ANQGSEA. The V and J ends lost 4 bases and 3 bases respectively, with 7 bases between them. The CDR3 is 12 amino acids. The CDR3, as DNA: TGCAGCGTTGCAGGATACAATCAGCCCCAGCATTTT. The encoded protein is CSVAGYNQPQHF. The entire variable domain, with the rest obtained from reference TRBV29-1 and TRBJ1-5, is as follows: SAVISQKPSRDICQRGTSLTIQCQVDSQVTMMFWYRQQPGQSLTLIATANQGSEATYESGFVIDKFPISRPNLTFSTLTVSNMSPEDSSIYLCSVAGYNQPQHFGDGTRLSIL.

A single count supports this clone. The rearrangement uses TRBV9 and TRBJ1-3, with D maybe TRBD1 (5 bases). From germline, CDR1 is SGDLS and CDR2 YYNGEE. This CDR3 has 14 residues. Trimming took off 4 bases at V and 8 bases at J, with 16 bases between the two ends. CDR3 amino acids: CASSPRQSRDTIYF. CDR3 coding DNA: TGTGCCAGCAGCCCCCGACAGTCTAGGGACACCATATATTTT.

This rearrangement joins TRBV13 to TRBJ2-2; the D is unclear. V lost 5 bases, J lost 3 bases, and 13 bases lay in between. This CDR3 spans 15 amino acids. Per germline, CDR1 PRHDT and CDR2 FYEKMQ (reference sequence). The CDR3 sequence is CASSPIDLDTGELFF. CDR3 DNA: TGTGCCAGCAGCCCAATCGATCTAGACACCGGGGAGCTGTTTTTT.

The rearrangement joins TRBV28 to TRBJ1-2; 9 nucleotides align to TRBD1. The CDR3 loop spans 14 amino acids. Germline lookup yields CDR1 MDHEN and CDR2 SYDVKM. V lost 6 bases and J lost 4; bases outside the gene matches: 6. This chain's CDR3 is CASRLNRGLYGYTF. The CDR3 nucleotides read TGTGCCAGCAGGCTTAACAGGGGGCTCTATGGCTACACCTTC.

The V and J genes are TRBV7-9 and TRBJ1-5; no clear D. Trimming cost V 5 bases and J 4 bases, with 12 bases left between them. In germline, CDR1 is SEHNR, CDR2 FQNEAQ (reference sequence). The CDR3 consists of 14 residues. CDR3 sequence reads: CASSHERGNQPQHF. The CDR3 DNA follows: TGTGCCAGCAGCCACGAACGGGGAAATCAGCCCCAGCATTTT.

The V call is TRBV29-1, the J call TRBJ2-5; 14 nucleotides align to TRBD2. The CDR3 length is 14 residues. V was pared by 4 bases and J by 4 bases, with 2 bases of the junction left unmatched. The germline V gene has CDR1 SQVTM and CDR2 ANQGSEA. CDR3 region: CSVATSGRGETQYF. In DNA form, the CDR3 reads TGCAGCGTTGCGACTAGCGGGAGGGGAGAGACCCAGTACTTC. Complete variable domain (other parts from reference TRBV29-1 and TRBJ2-5): SAVISQKPSRDICQRGTSLTIQCQVDSQVTMMFWYRQQPGQSLTLIATANQGSEATYESGFVIDKFPISRPNLTFSTLTVSNMSPEDSSIYLCSVATSGRGETQYFGPGTRLLVL.

The chain employs TRBV19 and TRBJ2-5; the D gene is possibly TRBD2 (5 bases). Germline lookup yields CDR1 LNHDA and CDR2 SQIVND (reference sequence). The CDR3 has 14 residues. V dropped 1 base and J dropped 1 base, with 7 bases sitting between them. This CDR3 is CASSIVGAQETQYF. The DNA of the CDR3 is TGTGCCAGTAGTATAGTGGGAGCCCAAGAGACCCAGTACTTC.

The chain employs TRBV4-2 and TRBJ2-3; 10 bases fit TRBD2. This CDR3 is 17 amino acids long. CDR1 is LGHNA and CDR2 is YNFKEQ in the germline V gene. Unmatched junction bases numbered 10, after V lost 3 bases and J lost 4 bases. The CDR3 sequence is CASSQTLAGENADTQYF. The CDR3 region has the DNA TGTGCCAGCAGCCAGACGCTAGCGGGAGAAAATGCAGATACGCAGTATTTT.

V is TRBV29-1 and J is TRBJ2-7, with D perhaps matching TRBD1 (6 bases). The CDR3 runs to 13 residues. The germline CDR1 and CDR2 sequences are SQVTM and ANQGSEA. V was cut by 6 bases and J by 0 bases, with 12 bases left in between. CDR3 coding DNA: TGCAGCGTCGCAAGGACAGCCTCCTACGAGCAGTACTTC. It encodes CSVARTASYEQYF.

The V and J genes are TRBV7-2 and TRBJ1-5; D ambiguous. Germline loops: CDR1 SGHTA, CDR2 FQGNSA. CDR3 length: 15 residues. V lost 5 bases and J lost 0, with 11 bases in between. In DNA, the CDR3 is TGTGCCAGCAGCCGGGGTTTCCTTAGCAATCAGCCCCAGCATTTT. It specifies CASSRGFLSNQPQHF.

This sequence joins TRBV27 and TRBJ1-2, with TRBD1 matching 9 bases. Germline V CDR1 and CDR2: MNHEY, SMNVEV (reference sequence). V gave up 5 bases and J gave up 7 bases; unmatched junction bases: 8. The CDR3 totals 14 residues. The CDR3 region has the DNA TGTGCCAGCAGTCTCACCGGGACAGGGTTTGGCTACACCTTC. Protein product: CASSLTGTGFGYTF.